A selection of T cell receptor beta chains follows, all from one sample in a study of T cells in Graves' hyperthyroidism and ophthalmopathy. In TCRdb, the multiplex PCR reads were re-called with MiXCR into one record per CDR3 protein. The data hold a few hundred thousand distinct CDR3 sequences, with about a sixth observed a single time. The source material was blood. The source of these receptors is a woman aged 40 to 50 with Graves' ophthalmopathy. Both conserved end residues are part of each CDR3. Each record gives: J gene, V gene, D gene, clone size, CDR3 length, CDR3 protein, CDR3 DNA. D genes are given only for firm matches. Only part of the rows carry a size: once, few, many, or a class if the clone is expanded.

j_gene: TRBJ1-1
v_gene: TRBV6-1
d_gene: -
abundance: few
len: 13
CDR3aa: CASSTGGYAEAFF
CDR3nt: TGTGCCAGCAGTACCGGGGGATATGCTGAAGCTTTCTTT

j_gene: TRBJ1-1
v_gene: TRBV29-1
d_gene: -
abundance: -
len: 8
CDR3aa: CSVDRDIF
CDR3nt: TGCAGCGTTGACCGGGACATCTTT

j_gene: TRBJ2-1
v_gene: TRBV27
d_gene: TRBD2
abundance: many
len: 18
CDR3aa: CASSLFGLAGGIYNEQFF
CDR3nt: TGTGCCAGCAGTTTATTCGGGTTAGCGGGAGGAATCTACAATGAGCAGTTCTTC

j_gene: TRBJ1-1
v_gene: TRBV5-1
d_gene: TRBD1
abundance: -
len: 18
CDR3aa: CASSLRGPGGEVNTEAFF
CDR3nt: TGCGCCAGCAGCTTGAGGGGGCCAGGGGGCGAGGTGAACACTGAAGCTTTCTTT

j_gene: TRBJ2-2
v_gene: TRBV2
d_gene: TRBD1
abundance: many
len: 16
CDR3aa: CASSELGTGEVGELFF
CDR3nt: TGTGCCAGCAGTGAGCTAGGGACAGGGGAGGTCGGGGAGCTGTTTTTT

j_gene: TRBJ2-3
v_gene: TRBV30
d_gene: TRBD1
abundance: -
len: 15
CDR3aa: CAWSTGTGITDTQYF
CDR3nt: TGTGCCTGGAGTACCGGGACAGGGATCACAGATACGCAGTATTTT

j_gene: TRBJ2-3
v_gene: TRBV3-1
d_gene: -
abundance: many
len: 15
CDR3aa: CASTRDGSSTDTQYF
CDR3nt: TGTGCCAGCACCCGGGACGGATCTAGCACAGATACGCAGTATTTT

j_gene: TRBJ2-5
v_gene: TRBV11-2
d_gene: -
abundance: many
len: 14
CDR3aa: CASSLEVLGETQYF
CDR3nt: TGTGCCAGCAGCTTAGAGGTATTGGGGGAGACCCAGTACTTC

j_gene: TRBJ2-7
v_gene: TRBV12-3/TRBV12-4
d_gene: TRBD1
abundance: -
len: 14
CDR3aa: CASSLRTGGNEQYF
CDR3nt: TGTGCCAGCAGTTTACGGACAGGGGGCAACGAGCAGTACTTC

j_gene: TRBJ2-5
v_gene: TRBV29-1
d_gene: TRBD2
abundance: -
len: 12
CDR3aa: CSGVAGAETQYF
CDR3nt: TGCAGCGGTGTAGCGGGAGCTGAGACCCAGTACTTC

j_gene: TRBJ1-6
v_gene: TRBV20-1
d_gene: -
abundance: -
len: 13
CDR3aa: CSARTPSDSPLHF
CDR3nt: TGCAGTGCTCGGACCCCCTCGGATTCACCCCTCCACTTT

j_gene: TRBJ2-5
v_gene: TRBV28
d_gene: -
abundance: once
len: 16
CDR3aa: CASSRMLSGLQETQYF
CDR3nt: TGTGCCAGCAGTAGAATGCTTTCGGGCCTCCAAGAGACCCAGTACTTC

j_gene: TRBJ1-2
v_gene: TRBV2
d_gene: -
abundance: -
len: 11
CDR3aa: CASTAGYGYTF
CDR3nt: TGTGCCAGCACGGCAGGCTATGGCTACACCTTC

j_gene: TRBJ1-2
v_gene: TRBV19
d_gene: TRBD1
abundance: -
len: 14
CDR3aa: CASSIETGNYGYTF
CDR3nt: TGTGCCAGTAGTATTGAGACAGGGAACTATGGCTACACCTTC

j_gene: TRBJ1-1
v_gene: TRBV20-1
d_gene: TRBD1
abundance: many
len: 14
CDR3aa: CSAAQGAMNTEAFF
CDR3nt: TGCAGTGCTGCACAGGGGGCCATGAACACTGAAGCTTTCTTT

j_gene: TRBJ1-6
v_gene: TRBV6-1
d_gene: -
abundance: many
len: 15
CDR3aa: CASSYSQGIGSPLHF
CDR3nt: TGTGCCAGCAGTTACTCTCAGGGGATAGGTTCACCCCTCCACTTT

j_gene: TRBJ2-3
v_gene: TRBV11-2
d_gene: -
abundance: many
len: 15
CDR3aa: CASSLYSVSTDTQYF
CDR3nt: TGTGCCAGCAGCTTATACAGTGTCAGCACAGATACGCAGTATTTT

j_gene: TRBJ2-1
v_gene: TRBV28
d_gene: TRBD2
abundance: many
len: 15
CDR3aa: CASLLSGEGRGEQFF
CDR3nt: TGTGCCAGCCTCTTATCGGGGGAGGGGCGGGGTGAGCAGTTCTTC

j_gene: TRBJ2-7
v_gene: TRBV2
d_gene: -
abundance: many
len: 13
CDR3aa: CASSVGGSPEQYF
CDR3nt: TGTGCCAGCAGTGTGGGTGGGAGTCCCGAGCAGTACTTC

j_gene: TRBJ1-1
v_gene: TRBV30
d_gene: -
abundance: many
len: 13
CDR3aa: CTLLRRMNTEAFF
CDR3nt: TGTACCCTCCTCAGGAGGATGAACACTGAAGCTTTCTTT

j_gene: TRBJ2-7
v_gene: TRBV28
d_gene: TRBD1
abundance: -
len: 16
CDR3aa: CASSTTGTGGVNEQYF
CDR3nt: TGTGCCAGCAGTACCACCGGGACAGGGGGCGTAAACGAGCAGTACTTC

j_gene: TRBJ2-7
v_gene: TRBV18
d_gene: TRBD2
abundance: many
len: 16
CDR3aa: CASSPGLAGQRVEQYF
CDR3nt: TGTGCCAGCTCACCGGGACTAGCGGGCCAGCGGGTCGAGCAGTACTTC

j_gene: TRBJ2-2
v_gene: TRBV7-2
d_gene: -
abundance: few
len: 14
CDR3aa: CASKGPENTGELFF
CDR3nt: TGTGCCAGCAAGGGACCAGAGAACACCGGGGAGCTGTTTTTT

j_gene: TRBJ2-5
v_gene: TRBV6-2/TRBV6-3
d_gene: -
abundance: many
len: 12
CDR3aa: CASSYRAETQYF
CDR3nt: TGTGCCAGCAGTTACCGGGCAGAGACCCAGTACTTC

j_gene: TRBJ2-7
v_gene: TRBV27
d_gene: TRBD2
abundance: many
len: 15
CDR3aa: CASSYRDGRTYEQYF
CDR3nt: TGTGCCAGCAGTTATCGGGACGGGAGGACCTACGAGCAGTACTTC

j_gene: TRBJ2-4
v_gene: TRBV20-1
d_gene: TRBD2
abundance: -
len: 14
CDR3aa: CSAESGRAKNIQYF
CDR3nt: TGCAGTGCGGAAAGCGGGAGGGCCAAAAACATTCAGTACTTC

j_gene: TRBJ2-2
v_gene: TRBV6-1
d_gene: -
abundance: few
len: 13
CDR3aa: CASRLLSTGELFF
CDR3nt: TGTGCCAGCAGATTACTGAGCACCGGGGAGCTGTTTTTT

j_gene: TRBJ2-1
v_gene: TRBV12-3/TRBV12-4
d_gene: TRBD2
abundance: many
len: 14
CDR3aa: CASSLMPGGHEQFF
CDR3nt: TGTGCCAGCAGTTTAATGCCGGGGGGGCATGAGCAGTTCTTC

j_gene: TRBJ2-7
v_gene: TRBV20-1
d_gene: -
abundance: many
len: 12
CDR3aa: CSARGSPYEQYF
CDR3nt: TGCAGTGCCCGGGGGTCACCCTACGAGCAGTACTTC